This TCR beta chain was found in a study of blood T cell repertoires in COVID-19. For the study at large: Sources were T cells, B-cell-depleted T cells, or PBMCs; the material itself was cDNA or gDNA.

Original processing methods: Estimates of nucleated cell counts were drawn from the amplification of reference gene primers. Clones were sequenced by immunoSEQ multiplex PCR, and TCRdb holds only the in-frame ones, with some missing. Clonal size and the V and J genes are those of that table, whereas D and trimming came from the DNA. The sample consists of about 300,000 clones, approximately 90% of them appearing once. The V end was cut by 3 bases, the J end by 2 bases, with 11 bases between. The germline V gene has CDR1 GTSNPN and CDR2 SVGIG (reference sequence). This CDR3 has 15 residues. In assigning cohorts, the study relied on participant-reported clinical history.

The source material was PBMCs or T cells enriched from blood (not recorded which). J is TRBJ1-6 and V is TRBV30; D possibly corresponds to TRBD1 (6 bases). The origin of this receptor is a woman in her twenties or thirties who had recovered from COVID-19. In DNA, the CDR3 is TGTGCCTGGAGCGCCCGGACAGCCTATAATTCACCCCTCCACTTT. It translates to CAWSARTAYNSPLHF.